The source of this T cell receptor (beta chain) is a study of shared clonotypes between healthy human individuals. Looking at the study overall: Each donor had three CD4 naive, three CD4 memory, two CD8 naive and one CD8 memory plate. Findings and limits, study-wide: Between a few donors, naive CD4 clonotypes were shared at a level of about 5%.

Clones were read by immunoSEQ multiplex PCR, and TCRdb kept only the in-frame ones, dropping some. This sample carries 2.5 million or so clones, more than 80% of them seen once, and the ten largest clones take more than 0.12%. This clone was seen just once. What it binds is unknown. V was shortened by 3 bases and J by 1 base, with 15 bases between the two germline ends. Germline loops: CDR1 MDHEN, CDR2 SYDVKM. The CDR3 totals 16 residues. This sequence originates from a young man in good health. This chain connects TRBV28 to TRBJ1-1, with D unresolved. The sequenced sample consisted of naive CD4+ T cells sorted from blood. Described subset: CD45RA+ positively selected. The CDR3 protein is CASSFTSLSKNTEAFF. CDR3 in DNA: TGTGCCAGCAGTTTCACGTCCCTATCCAAGAACACTGAAGCTTTCTTT.